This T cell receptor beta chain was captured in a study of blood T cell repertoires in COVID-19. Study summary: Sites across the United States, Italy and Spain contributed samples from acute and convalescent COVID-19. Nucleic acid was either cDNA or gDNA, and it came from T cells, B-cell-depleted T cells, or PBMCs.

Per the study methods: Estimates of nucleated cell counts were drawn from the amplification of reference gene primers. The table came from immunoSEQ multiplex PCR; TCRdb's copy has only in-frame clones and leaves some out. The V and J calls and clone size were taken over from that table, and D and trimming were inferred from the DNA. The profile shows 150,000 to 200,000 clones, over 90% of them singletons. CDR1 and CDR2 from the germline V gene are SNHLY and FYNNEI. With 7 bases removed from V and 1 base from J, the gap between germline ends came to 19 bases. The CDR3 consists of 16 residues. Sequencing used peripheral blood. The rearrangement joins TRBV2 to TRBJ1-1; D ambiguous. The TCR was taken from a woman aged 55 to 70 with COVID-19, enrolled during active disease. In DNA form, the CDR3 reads TGTGCCAGCACGAGGCGGGGTTCCCTGGCGAACACTGAAGCTTTCTTT. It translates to CASTRRGSLANTEAFF.